The 28 T cell receptor beta chains reported below all come from one sample, sequenced in a study of blood T cell repertoires in COVID-19. This table comes from immunoSEQ multiplex PCR, and its TCRdb copy is limited to in-frame clones, with some not included. The repertoire consists of fewer than 300,000 clones, with around 87% occurring once and the leading ten covering approximately 1.5%. Material for sequencing was peripheral blood. The source of these receptors is a woman aged 40 to 50 who had recovered from COVID-19.

The chain carries TRBV27 and TRBJ2-5; D is perhaps TRBD2 (7 bases). The V gene's germline CDR1 is MNHEY and CDR2 SMNVEV (reference sequence). V was trimmed by 0 bases and J by 5 bases, leaving 16 bases between them. The CDR3 spans 16 residues. The CDR3 nucleotides read TGTGCCAGCAGTTTATCGTTGGGGGGGCCTGTGGAGACCCAGTACTTC. Encoded protein: CASSLSLGGPVETQYF.

The V and J genes are TRBV7-6 and TRBJ1-2; TRBD1 matches 7 bases. V shed 5 bases and J 11 bases; nucleotides not matched to a gene: 8. CDR3 size: 12 residues. Germline V lookup: CDR1 SGHVS, CDR2 FNYEAQ. CDR3 sequence reads: CASSLPGQAYTF. In DNA form, the CDR3 reads TGTGCCAGCAGCCTGCCCGGACAGGCTTACACCTTC.

Details on this clone: One end of the junction does not line up with germline, which may come from a read error. The CDR3 coding sequence is TGTGCTAGCAGCCTGAGCGGGGAGTATTTT. It translates to CASSLSGEYF. The chain joins TRBV7-7 to TRBJ2-3, with 7 bases that match TRBD2. Per germline, CDR1 SSHAT and CDR2 FNYEAQ (reference sequence). The CDR3 spans 10 residues.

The gene calls are TRBV5-1 and TRBJ2-1; 10 bases fit TRBD2. Germline loops: CDR1 SGHRS, CDR2 YFSETQ. This CDR3 comprises 15 residues. The J segment lost 7 bases and the V segment lost 3 bases, leaving 7 bases of the junction unmatched. This CDR3 is CASSSVAGGANEQFF. CDR3 DNA sequence: TGCGCCAGCAGCTCTGTAGCGGGGGGAGCAAATGAGCAGTTCTTC.

The rearrangement links TRBV3-1 (or the pseudogene TRBV3-2) to TRBJ2-5, with 9 bases aligning to TRBD1. With 4 bases clipped from V and 7 bases from J, the junction kept 10 bases outside the gene matches. The CDR3 is 15 amino acids. CDR1 is LGHDT and CDR2 is YNNKEL in the germline V gene (reference sequence). The CDR3 spells CASSPGTGPSWTQYF. The CDR3 DNA is TGTGCCAGCAGCCCGGGGACAGGGCCCTCTTGGACCCAGTACTTC.

V and J are TRBV9 and TRBJ2-1; 8 nucleotides line up with TRBD2. Germline V gene data show CDR1 as SGDLS and CDR2 as YYNGEE. CDR3 length: 17 residues. V lost 3 bases, J lost 8 bases, and 16 bases stayed unmatched. Here the CDR3 DNA reads TGTGCCAGCAGCGCTTCCCGGACGGTAGCGGGGCTCGATGAGCAGTTCTTC. Its translation: CASSASRTVAGLDEQFF.

This sequence joins TRBV5-1 and TRBJ2-3, with D possibly being TRBD1 (5 bases). The CDR3 consists of 15 residues. V lost 4 bases and J lost 0, with 12 bases in between. CDR1 and CDR2 (germline): SGHRS, YFSETQ. CDR3 residues: CASSTDTASTDTQYF. The CDR3 DNA follows: TGCGCCAGCAGCACGGACACAGCTAGCACAGATACGCAGTATTTT.

The chain couples TRBV29-1 to TRBJ1-5; TRBD1 might be the D (6 bases). The CDR3 has 13 residues. V lost 5 bases, J lost 2 bases, and 10 bases lay in between. From germline, CDR1 is SQVTM and CDR2 ANQGSEA. The CDR3 DNA sequence: TGCAGCGTTCTACAGGGAGGCAATCAGCCCCAGCATTTT. Encoded protein: CSVLQGGNQPQHF.

The chain recombines TRBV6-5 with TRBJ1-2; 8 bases align to TRBD1. V shed 6 bases, J shed 7 bases, and the junction held 7 bases outside the gene matches. Germline V gene data show CDR1 as MNHEY and CDR2 as SVGAGI. The CDR3 has 13 residues. The CDR3 DNA follows: TGTGCCAGCAGATCCGACAGGGGCGGTGGCTACACCTTC. This translates into CASRSDRGGGYTF.

This clone occurred a few times. CDR3 sequence: CASSYSGGAGYEQYF. CDR3 in DNA: TGCGCCAGCAGCTATAGCGGGGGGGCCGGGTACGAGCAGTACTTC. The chain is built from TRBV5-1 and TRBJ2-7; 11 bases align to TRBD2. Germline CDR1 is SGHRS and CDR2 is YFSETQ. This CDR3 is built from 15 residues. V gave up 3 bases and J gave up 4 bases; unmatched junction bases: 6.

This clone was observed a single time. J is TRBJ2-3 and V is TRBV7-2; 8 bases are shared with TRBD1. This CDR3 comprises 15 residues. After removal of 5 bases from V and 1 base from J, the junction contained 5 bases not matched to a gene. Germline V lookup: CDR1 SGHTA, CDR2 FQGNSA. CDR3 residues: CASSRQGRGTDTQYF. For the CDR3, the DNA is TGTGCCAGCAGCAGACAGGGGAGAGGCACAGATACGCAGTATTTT.

The chain's CDR3 is CASSPAGGGSSYNEQFF. In DNA form, the CDR3 reads TGTGCCAGCTCACCGGCGGGGGGGGGAAGCTCCTACAATGAGCAGTTCTTC. The chain is built from TRBV18 and TRBJ2-1; TRBD2 agrees at 9 bases. Germline V lookup: CDR1 KGHSH, CDR2 LQKENI. Trimming removed 3 bases from V and 0 bases from J; junction bases left unmatched: 6. This CDR3 is 17 amino acids long.

This rearrangement joins TRBV3-1 (or the pseudogene TRBV3-2) to TRBJ2-1, with a weak D call TRBD2 (5 bases). CDR3 length: 17 amino acids. Germline CDR1 is LGHDT and CDR2 is YNNKEL (reference sequence). V was trimmed by 2 bases and J by 8 bases, leaving 22 bases between them. The CDR3 bases are TGTGCCAGCAGCCAATTCGGCATGAGACTGTTGAGGGATGAGCAGTTCTTC. This encodes CASSQFGMRLLRDEQFF.

The chain links TRBV5-6 to TRBJ1-2; 7 bases fit TRBD1. The J segment lost 3 bases and the V segment lost 3 bases, leaving 20 bases of the junction unmatched. Germline V gene data show CDR1 as SGHDT and CDR2 as YYEEEE. The CDR3 contains 19 residues. The CDR3 region has the DNA TGTGCCAGCAGCTGGGGGCCCTCAGGGGGACTTGGGTACGACTATGGCTACACCTTC. It codes for CASSWGPSGGLGYDYGYTF.

This rearrangement joins TRBV7-9 to TRBJ1-3, with D possibly TRBD1 on 6 matching bases. The CDR3 extends over 16 amino acids. CDR1 and CDR2 (germline): SEHNR, FQNEAQ (reference sequence). Trimming stripped 5 bases from V and 0 bases from J, with 14 bases between. The CDR3 is CASSPDRSRSGNTIYF. The CDR3 nucleotides are TGTGCCAGCAGCCCCGACAGGAGCCGCTCTGGAAACACCATATATTTT.

CDR3 sequence: CASGQIGAGWNEQFF. CDR3 DNA sequence: TGTGCTAGTGGGCAAATAGGGGCAGGGTGGAATGAGCAGTTCTTC. J is TRBJ2-1 and V is TRBV12-5; possible D gene TRBD1, 5 bases. The CDR3 runs 15 residues. Germline CDR1 reads LGHNT; CDR2 reads FRNRAP. V lost 6 bases to trimming and J lost 7 bases, with 19 bases between them.

This sequence joins TRBV10-3 and TRBJ1-5; no clear D. CDR1 is ENHRY, CDR2 SYGVKD, per germline. This CDR3 spans 14 amino acids. V gave up 5 bases and J gave up 0 bases, with 8 bases separating them. The CDR3 DNA reads TGTGCCATCAGTAGAGGGAATAGCAATCAGCCCCAGCATTTT. Residues: CAISRGNSNQPQHF.

The rearrangement links TRBV28 to TRBJ1-4; D is perhaps TRBD1 (5 bases). Trimming stripped 3 bases from V and 7 bases from J, with 12 bases between. Germline V CDR1 and CDR2: MDHEN, SYDVKM. CDR3 length: 14 residues. The CDR3 region is CASSFPSGFEKLFF. CDR3 in DNA: TGTGCCAGCAGTTTCCCCTCAGGGTTTGAAAAACTGTTTTTT.

The rearrangement links TRBV7-2 to TRBJ2-7; D is possibly TRBD2 (7 bases). The CDR3 spans 14 residues. V shed 1 base and J shed 2 bases, with 9 bases lying between them. Germline V gene lookup returns CDR1 SGHTA and CDR2 FQGNSA. In DNA, the CDR3 is TGTGCCAGCAGCTTAGGGGGGGGCCCCTACGAGCAGTACTTC. Translation: CASSLGGGPYEQYF.

The chain employs TRBV5-1 and TRBJ1-1, with 12 bases lining up with TRBD1. V gave up 4 bases and J gave up 1 base; unmatched junction bases: 8. The CDR3 runs to 17 residues. The germline gives CDR1 SGHRS, CDR2 YFSETQ. CDR3 sequence: CASSAGTGGAGNTEAFF. Here the CDR3 DNA reads TGCGCCAGCAGCGCAGGGACAGGGGGCGCGGGGAACACTGAAGCTTTCTTT. Using reference TRBV5-1 and TRBJ1-1 for the parts outside the CDR3, the full variable domain is KAGVTQTPRYLIKTRGQQVTLSCSPISGHRSVSWYQQTPGQGLQFLFEYFSETQRNKGNFPGRFSGRQFSNSRSEMNVSTLELGDSALYLCASSAGTGGAGNTEAFFGQGTRLTVV.

The rearrangement uses TRBV2 and TRBJ1-2; tentative D call: TRBD1 (6 bases). This CDR3 has 16 amino acids. V lost 1 base and J 5 bases, leaving 17 bases between the germline ends. Germline values: CDR1 SNHLY, CDR2 FYNNEI. For the CDR3, the DNA is TGTGCCAGCAGTGAAGATAGGGACATTCGCCTTTATGGCTACACCTTC. Encoded protein: CASSEDRDIRLYGYTF.

The J gene is TRBJ2-1, the V gene TRBV5-1, with 8 bases identical to TRBD2. V lost 8 bases, J lost 9 bases, and 4 bases stayed unmatched. CDR3 length: 11 residues. CDR1 and CDR2 from the germline V gene are SGHRS and YFSETQ. This CDR3 reads CASRREAEQFF. The CDR3 nucleotides read TGCGCCAGTAGGCGGGAGGCTGAGCAGTTCTTC.

The chain recombines TRBV6-7 with TRBJ2-5; 8 bases map to TRBD2. TRBV6-7 is an ORF; its function is uncertain. The trim removed 5 bases at V and 3 bases at J, leaving 2 bases unmatched. The CDR3 is 13 amino acids. CDR3 loop: CASSAAGEETQYF. DNA for the CDR3: TGTGCCAGCAGTGCAGCGGGGGAAGAGACCCAGTACTTC.

The chain links TRBV19 to TRBJ2-5; D may be TRBD1 (6 bases). Trimming took off 7 bases at V and 6 bases at J, with 15 bases between the two ends. This CDR3 comprises 13 residues. Germline V lookup: CDR1 LNHDA, CDR2 SQIVND (reference sequence). The CDR3 nucleotides are TGTGCCAGTAAAGCAGGGGACGTAAAGACCCAGTACTTC. Translation gives CASKAGDVKTQYF.

This chain uses TRBV5-1 with TRBJ2-2; no reliable D call. Germline V gene lookup returns CDR1 SGHRS and CDR2 YFSETQ. This CDR3 is built from 15 residues. The V and J ends lost 0 bases and 2 bases respectively, with 8 bases between them. For the CDR3, the DNA is TGCGCCAGCAGCTTGGCCCCCCCTAACACCGGGGAGCTGTTTTTT. It codes for CASSLAPPNTGELFF.

The chain recombines TRBV25-1 with TRBJ2-5, with D maybe TRBD1 (5 bases). CDR1 is MGHDK and CDR2 is SYGVNS in the germline V gene. The CDR3 is made up of 10 amino acids. Here the CDR3 reads CATGQETQYF. CDR3 in DNA: TGTGCTACAGGACAAGAGACCCAGTACTTC.

The chain employs TRBV6-2 or TRBV6-3 and TRBJ2-7, with D tentatively TRBD1 (5 bases). CDR3 length equals 14 residues. V was cut by 6 bases and J by 2 bases, with 14 bases left in between. Germline CDR1 is MNHEY and CDR2 is SVGEGT. In DNA, the CDR3 is TGTGCCAGCAGCCAAACCCAGGGTCCCTACGAGCAGTACTTC. It translates to CASSQTQGPYEQYF.

The chain uses TRBV5-1 and TRBJ2-7; D remains unclear. The CDR3 sequence is 14 residues long. Per the germline V gene, CDR1 is SGHRS and CDR2 is YFSETQ. Deletions cut 4 bases from V and 2 bases from J, with 13 bases between. CDR3 DNA: TGCGCCAGCAGCCCTCTCGGTCTACCCTACGAGCAGTACTTC. Protein: CASSPLGLPYEQYF.